This paragraph reports one TCR beta chain. What it binds is not known. The data derive from a study of somatic mutations in cytotoxic T cells in rheumatoid arthritis. Study-wide results and caveats: The modest underrepresentation of TRBV07 observed in rheumatoid arthritis patients was not subjected to multiple-comparison adjustment. Of the expanded CD8+ clones, the antigen targets were not known.

Each population, CD4+ and CD8+ cells, was isolated by positive magnetic bead selection and checked for purity by flow cytometry. Data came from immunoSEQ multiplex PCR; TCRdb stores just in-frame clones and leaves some out. Among 8,500 to 13,000 clones listed, 79% were seen once. This CDR3 region has 14 residues. Germline V CDR1 and CDR2: MNHEY, SVGAGI. V was cut by 6 bases and J by 6 bases, with 17 bases left in between. Sequencing was performed on CD8+ T cells sorted from blood. This TCR was recovered from an adult with rheumatoid arthritis. The chain combines TRBV6-5 with TRBJ1-2; possibly TRBD1 for D (5 bases). The CDR3 DNA follows: TGTGCCAGCAGGGCCCCGGGACCTCTAGATGGCTACACCTTC. This sequence encodes CASRAPGPLDGYTF.